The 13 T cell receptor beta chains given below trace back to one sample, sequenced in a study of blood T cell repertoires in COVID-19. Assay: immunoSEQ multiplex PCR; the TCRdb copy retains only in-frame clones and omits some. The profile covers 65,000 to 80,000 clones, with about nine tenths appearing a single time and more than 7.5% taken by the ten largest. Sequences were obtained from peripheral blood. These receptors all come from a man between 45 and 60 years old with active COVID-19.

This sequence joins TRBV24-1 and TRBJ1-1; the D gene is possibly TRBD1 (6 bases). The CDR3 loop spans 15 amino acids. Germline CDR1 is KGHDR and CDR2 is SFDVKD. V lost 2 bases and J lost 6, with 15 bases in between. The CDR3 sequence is CATSDSRAGASEAFF. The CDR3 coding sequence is TGTGCCACCAGTGATTCTCGGGCGGGGGCATCTGAAGCTTTCTTT.

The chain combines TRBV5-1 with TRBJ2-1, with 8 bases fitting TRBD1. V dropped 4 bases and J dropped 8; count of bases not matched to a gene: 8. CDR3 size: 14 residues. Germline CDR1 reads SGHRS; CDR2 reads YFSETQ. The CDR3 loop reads CASSEDRGWHEQFF. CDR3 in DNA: TGCGCCAGCAGCGAAGACAGGGGATGGCATGAGCAGTTCTTC.

CDR3 DNA: TGTGCCAGCATGACCAGGGGGCGCAGGAATGGCTACACCTTC. Amino acid sequence: CASMTRGRRNGYTF. The chain links TRBV6-5 to TRBJ1-2, with 8 nucleotides matching TRBD1. The CDR3 has 14 amino acids. Germline trimming cut 7 bases from V and 6 bases from J; bases unmatched to any gene: 10. Germline V gives CDR1 MNHEY, CDR2 SVGAGI.

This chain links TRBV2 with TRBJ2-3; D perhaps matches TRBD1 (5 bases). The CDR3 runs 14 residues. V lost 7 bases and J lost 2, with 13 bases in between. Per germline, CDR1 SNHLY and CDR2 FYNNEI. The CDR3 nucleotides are TGTGCCAGCAAGGCCCAGGGTGCCACAGATACGCAGTATTTT. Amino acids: CASKAQGATDTQYF.

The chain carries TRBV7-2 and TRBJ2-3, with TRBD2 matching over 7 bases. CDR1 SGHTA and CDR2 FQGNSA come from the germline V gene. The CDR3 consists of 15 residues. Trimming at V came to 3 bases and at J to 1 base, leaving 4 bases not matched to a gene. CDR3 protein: CASSFGAGGTDTQYF. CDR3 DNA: TGTGCCAGCAGCTTCGGGGCGGGGGGCACAGATACGCAGTATTTT. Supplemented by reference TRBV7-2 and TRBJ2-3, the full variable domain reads GAGVSQSPSNKVTEKGKDVELRCDPISGHTALYWYRQSLGQGLEFLIYFQGNSAPDKSGLPSDRFSAERTGGSVSTLTIQRTQQEDSAVYLCASSFGAGGTDTQYFGPGTRLTVL.

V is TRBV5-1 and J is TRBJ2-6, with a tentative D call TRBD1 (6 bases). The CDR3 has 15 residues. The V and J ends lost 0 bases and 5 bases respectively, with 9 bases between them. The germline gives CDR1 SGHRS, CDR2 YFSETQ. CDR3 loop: CASSLEQGRANVLTF. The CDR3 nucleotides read TGCGCCAGCAGCTTGGAACAGGGCCGGGCCAACGTCCTGACTTTC.

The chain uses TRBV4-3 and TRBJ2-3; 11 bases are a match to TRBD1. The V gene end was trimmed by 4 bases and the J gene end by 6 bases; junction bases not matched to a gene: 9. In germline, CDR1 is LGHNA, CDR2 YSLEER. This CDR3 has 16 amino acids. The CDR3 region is CASSPEVGTGGDTQYF. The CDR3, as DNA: TGCGCCAGCAGCCCTGAAGTGGGGACAGGGGGTGATACGCAGTATTTT.

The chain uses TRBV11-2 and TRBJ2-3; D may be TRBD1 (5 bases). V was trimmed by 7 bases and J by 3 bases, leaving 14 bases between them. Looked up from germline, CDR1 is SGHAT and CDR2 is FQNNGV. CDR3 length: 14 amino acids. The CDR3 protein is CASTQNSGTDTQYF. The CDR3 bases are TGTGCCAGCACCCAGAACTCAGGGACAGATACGCAGTATTTT.

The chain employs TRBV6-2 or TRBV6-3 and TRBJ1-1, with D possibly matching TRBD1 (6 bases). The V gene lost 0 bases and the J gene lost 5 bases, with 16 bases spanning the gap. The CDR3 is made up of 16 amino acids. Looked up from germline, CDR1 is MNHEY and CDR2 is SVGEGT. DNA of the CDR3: TGTGCCAGCAGTTACTCGGGAACAGGGCCAAGGACTGAAGCTTTCTTT. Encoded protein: CASSYSGTGPRTEAFF.

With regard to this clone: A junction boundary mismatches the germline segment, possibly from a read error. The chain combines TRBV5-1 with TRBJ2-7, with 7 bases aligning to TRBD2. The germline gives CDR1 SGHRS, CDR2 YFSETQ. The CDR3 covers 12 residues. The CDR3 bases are TGCGCCAGCAGCCTTACGCGGGACTATCCCCATTTC. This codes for CASSLTRDYPHF.

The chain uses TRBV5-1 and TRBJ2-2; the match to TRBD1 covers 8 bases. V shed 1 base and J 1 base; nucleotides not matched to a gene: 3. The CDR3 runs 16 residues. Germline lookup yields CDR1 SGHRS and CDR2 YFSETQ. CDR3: CASSLTGGMNTGELFF. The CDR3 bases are TGCGCCAGCAGCTTGACAGGGGGGATGAACACCGGGGAGCTGTTTTTT.

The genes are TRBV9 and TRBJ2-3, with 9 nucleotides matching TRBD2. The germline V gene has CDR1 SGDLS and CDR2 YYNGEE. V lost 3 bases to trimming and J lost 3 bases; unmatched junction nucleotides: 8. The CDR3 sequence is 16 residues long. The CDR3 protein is CASSALSGRGTDTQYF. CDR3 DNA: TGTGCCAGCAGCGCACTTAGCGGGAGAGGGACAGATACGCAGTATTTT.

The CDR3 loop is CASSSTSGGGTDTQYF. CDR3 DNA sequence: TGTGCCAGCAGCTCGACTAGCGGGGGGGGCACAGATACGCAGTATTTT. The chain couples TRBV7-2 to TRBJ2-3, with 14 bases matching TRBD2. The germline V gene encodes CDR1 SGHTA and CDR2 FQGNSA. This CDR3 contains 16 residues. The V and J ends lost 4 bases and 1 base, in that order; junction bases with no gene match: 1.